Listed below are T cell receptor beta chains from one sample, sequenced in a study of cytotoxic CD8 clonotypes in ibrutinib-treated CLL. Assay used: immunoSEQ multiplex PCR; TCRdb lists only in-frame clones, some missing. The data contain 150,000 or so clones, about 88% of them singletons. Sequencing used PBMCs, obtained at disease progression, from a patient treated with ibrutinib. These receptors were obtained from a human donor with chronic lymphocytic leukemia. Each CDR3 is given with its conserved first and last residue. The order of the fields is clone size, V gene, J gene, D gene, CDR3 DNA, CDR3 protein. D genes are given only for firm matches. Some rows mark clone size as missing; the rest say once, few, many or name a class of expanded clone.

clone size: few
V gene: TRBV14
J gene: TRBJ1-2
D gene: -
CDR3 DNA: TGTGCCAGCAGCCAAGATTGGGCAGGTCGGGTGTTCTATGGCTACACCTTC
CDR3 protein: CASSQDWAGRVFYGYTF

clone size: few
V gene: TRBV27
J gene: TRBJ2-7
D gene: -
CDR3 DNA: TGTGCCAGCAGTTTCCCCCTCTCCGAGCAGTACTTC
CDR3 protein: CASSFPLSEQYF

clone size: once
V gene: TRBV9
J gene: TRBJ2-7
D gene: TRBD1
CDR3 DNA: TGTGCCAGCAGCCCAAAGGGACAGGGGACAGCAACCTACGAGCAGTACTTC
CDR3 protein: CASSPKGQGTATYEQYF

clone size: -
V gene: TRBV6-1
J gene: TRBJ2-1
D gene: TRBD2
CDR3 DNA: TGTGCCAGCAGTGATAACGGGAGGTTAGTTTACAATGAGCAGTTCTTC
CDR3 protein: CASSDNGRLVYNEQFF

clone size: once
V gene: TRBV19
J gene: TRBJ2-7
D gene: -
CDR3 DNA: TGTGCCAGTAGTATTCGGGGAGCCCAGAGGCAGTACTTC
CDR3 protein: CASSIRGAQRQYF

clone size: -
V gene: TRBV19
J gene: TRBJ1-5
D gene: -
CDR3 DNA: TGTGCCAGTAGTATAGACAGGGGTGGCGATCAGCCCCAGCATTTT
CDR3 protein: CASSIDRGGDQPQHF

clone size: few
V gene: TRBV18
J gene: TRBJ2-7
D gene: TRBD1
CDR3 DNA: TGTGCCAGCTCACCATCCCGGACAGGGAACTACGAGCAGTACTTC
CDR3 protein: CASSPSRTGNYEQYF

clone size: -
V gene: TRBV28
J gene: TRBJ1-5
D gene: -
CDR3 DNA: TGTGCCAGCTCTAGTCGGAACAATCAGCCCCAGCATTTT
CDR3 protein: CASSSRNNQPQHF

clone size: -
V gene: TRBV7-3
J gene: TRBJ2-7
D gene: -
CDR3 DNA: TGTGCCAGCAGCCTACCTGAGAGCTCCTACGAGCAGTACTTC
CDR3 protein: CASSLPESSYEQYF

clone size: few
V gene: TRBV5-4
J gene: TRBJ1-2
D gene: -
CDR3 DNA: TGTGCCAGCAGCTTCCAAGCGTCGGTACGGAGGAACTATGGCTACACCTTC
CDR3 protein: CASSFQASVRRNYGYTF

clone size: few
V gene: TRBV4-1
J gene: TRBJ2-6
D gene: TRBD1
CDR3 DNA: TGCGCCAGCAGCCAAGACGTTAAGGGACAGACTTTCTTGAGGGCCAACGTCCTGACTTTC
CDR3 protein: CASSQDVKGQTFLRANVLTF

clone size: -
V gene: TRBV10-3
J gene: TRBJ2-7
D gene: TRBD2
CDR3 DNA: TGTGCCATGGGACTAGCGGGAGGGCTGTACGAGCAGTACTTC
CDR3 protein: CAMGLAGGLYEQYF

clone size: -
V gene: TRBV11-3
J gene: TRBJ2-7
D gene: -
CDR3 DNA: TGTGCCAGCAGCTTACAGGGGAGAATGGGATACGAGCAGTACTTC
CDR3 protein: CASSLQGRMGYEQYF

clone size: -
V gene: TRBV6-4
J gene: TRBJ2-3
D gene: -
CDR3 DNA: TGTGCCAGCAGTGACAGTAGGGACACAGATACGCAGTATTTT
CDR3 protein: CASSDSRDTDTQYF

clone size: -
V gene: TRBV5-1
J gene: TRBJ2-7
D gene: TRBD2
CDR3 DNA: TGCGCCAGCAGCCTAGCGGCTGGCAGCACCTACGAGCAGTACTTC
CDR3 protein: CASSLAAGSTYEQYF

clone size: -
V gene: TRBV7-9
J gene: TRBJ2-5
D gene: -
CDR3 DNA: TGTGCCAGCAGCCTTAGCGGGACAGCTAAAGAGACCCAGTACTTC
CDR3 protein: CASSLSGTAKETQYF

clone size: few
V gene: TRBV30
J gene: TRBJ1-1
D gene: -
CDR3 DNA: TGTGCCTGGAGGATGAACACTGAAGCTTTCTTT
CDR3 protein: CAWRMNTEAFF

clone size: -
V gene: TRBV19
J gene: TRBJ2-3
D gene: -
CDR3 DNA: TGTGCCAGTAACTGGCAGGGGACAGATACGCAGTATTTT
CDR3 protein: CASNWQGTDTQYF

clone size: -
V gene: TRBV27
J gene: TRBJ2-3
D gene: TRBD2
CDR3 DNA: TGTGCCAGCAGGCAACTTAGCGGGGCCTCTGATACGCAGTATTTT
CDR3 protein: CASRQLSGASDTQYF

clone size: -
V gene: TRBV6-5
J gene: TRBJ2-7
D gene: TRBD2
CDR3 DNA: TGTGCCAGCAGGTCTAGCGGGAGTGTCTACGAGCAGTACTTC
CDR3 protein: CASRSSGSVYEQYF

clone size: -
V gene: TRBV29-1
J gene: TRBJ1-2
D gene: TRBD1
CDR3 DNA: TGCAGCGTTTCTATAGGGACAGCGTCTAACTATGGCTACACCTTC
CDR3 protein: CSVSIGTASNYGYTF

clone size: -
V gene: TRBV7-8
J gene: TRBJ1-5
D gene: -
CDR3 DNA: TGTGCCAGCAGGGACAGACAGCCCAATCAGCCCCAGCATTTT
CDR3 protein: CASRDRQPNQPQHF

clone size: -
V gene: TRBV4-3
J gene: TRBJ2-1
D gene: -
CDR3 DNA: TGCGCCAGCAGCCAAGACGACAGGACATCCTACAATGAGCAGTTCTTC
CDR3 protein: CASSQDDRTSYNEQFF

clone size: -
V gene: TRBV6-5
J gene: TRBJ1-2
D gene: -
CDR3 DNA: TGTGCCAGCAAGGGGGATTTCGATTATGGCTACACCTTC
CDR3 protein: CASKGDFDYGYTF

clone size: -
V gene: TRBV19
J gene: TRBJ2-7
D gene: TRBD1
CDR3 DNA: TGTGCCAGTAGTATAAGGGACAGCCCCTACGAGCAGTACTTC
CDR3 protein: CASSIRDSPYEQYF

clone size: -
V gene: TRBV5-1
J gene: TRBJ2-1
D gene: TRBD1
CDR3 DNA: TGCGCCAGCAGCCCCCCGGGACAGGCGTACAACAATGAGCAGTTCTTC
CDR3 protein: CASSPPGQAYNNEQFF

clone size: -
V gene: TRBV19
J gene: TRBJ1-5
D gene: TRBD1
CDR3 DNA: TGTGCCAGTAGTAGCACAGGGGGCTCAAACGTCGGGCCCCAGCATTTT
CDR3 protein: CASSSTGGSNVGPQHF

clone size: once
V gene: TRBV13
J gene: TRBJ2-7
D gene: TRBD2
CDR3 DNA: TGTGCCAGCAGCTCAACCGGGGGGAACACCGAGCAGTACTTC
CDR3 protein: CASSSTGGNTEQYF

clone size: -
V gene: TRBV18
J gene: TRBJ1-1
D gene: -
CDR3 DNA: TGTGCCAGCTCACCGTCCCGGTCCAATGAAGCTTTCTTT
CDR3 protein: CASSPSRSNEAFF

clone size: once
V gene: TRBV4-3
J gene: TRBJ1-1
D gene: -
CDR3 DNA: TGCGCCAGCAGCCAAGGGCCCGACATGAACACTGAAGCTTTCTTT
CDR3 protein: CASSQGPDMNTEAFF

clone size: -
V gene: TRBV28
J gene: TRBJ1-5
D gene: -
CDR3 DNA: TGTGCCAGCAGTTTACGGTGGCCCCAGCATTTT
CDR3 protein: CASSLRWPQHF

clone size: few
V gene: TRBV7-8
J gene: TRBJ1-1
D gene: -
CDR3 DNA: TGTGCCAGCAGCTTCAGATACATGAACACTGAAGCTTTCTTT
CDR3 protein: CASSFRYMNTEAFF

clone size: -
V gene: TRBV6-1
J gene: TRBJ2-7
D gene: TRBD1
CDR3 DNA: TGTGCCAGCAGTGGGAAGCTACCGGGACAGGGGGTTTGGGGAGACGAGCAGTACTTC
CDR3 protein: CASSGKLPGQGVWGDEQYF

clone size: -
V gene: TRBV28
J gene: TRBJ2-6
D gene: -
CDR3 DNA: TGTGCCACGAACGGGGGCCCCAGCTCTGGGGCCAACGTCCTGACTTTC
CDR3 protein: CATNGGPSSGANVLTF

clone size: -
V gene: TRBV4-3
J gene: TRBJ1-1
D gene: -
CDR3 DNA: TGCGCCAGCAGCCAAGATAGGGGTAGCACTGAAGCTTTCTTT
CDR3 protein: CASSQDRGSTEAFF

clone size: -
V gene: TRBV6-1
J gene: TRBJ1-2
D gene: -
CDR3 DNA: TGTGCCAGCAGTGTTGACTTTAGGGGGGACTATGGCTACACCTTC
CDR3 protein: CASSVDFRGDYGYTF

clone size: -
V gene: TRBV7-2
J gene: TRBJ1-1
D gene: -
CDR3 DNA: TGTGCCAGCAGCTCTCTCCCAGTGGGAGCTTTCTTT
CDR3 protein: CASSSLPVGAFF

clone size: -
V gene: TRBV1
J gene: TRBJ2-1
D gene: -
CDR3 DNA: TGCACCAGCAGCCACGGGGGCCCCAGGGTGGGGAATGAGCAGTTCTTC
CDR3 protein: CTSSHGGPRVGNEQFF

clone size: once
V gene: TRBV6-1
J gene: TRBJ2-2
D gene: TRBD1
CDR3 DNA: TGTGCCAGCAGGGGACAGGGGACCGGGGAGCTGTTTTTT
CDR3 protein: CASRGQGTGELFF

clone size: -
V gene: TRBV30
J gene: TRBJ1-1
D gene: -
CDR3 DNA: TGTGCCTGGAGTGTTCCTCTCCGAGTTATGAACACTGAGGCTTTCTTT
CDR3 protein: CAWSVPLRVMNTEAFF

clone size: -
V gene: TRBV7-2
J gene: TRBJ2-1
D gene: -
CDR3 DNA: TGTGCCAGCAGCTTAACCCCCCCGCCGTACAATGAGCAGTTCTTC
CDR3 protein: CASSLTPPPYNEQFF

clone size: -
V gene: TRBV9
J gene: TRBJ2-1
D gene: -
CDR3 DNA: TGTGCCAGCAGCGTAGTTGCGGGAAACTACAATGAGCAGTTCTTC
CDR3 protein: CASSVVAGNYNEQFF

clone size: -
V gene: TRBV29-1
J gene: TRBJ2-5
D gene: TRBD1
CDR3 DNA: TGCAGCGTTGTGGATTACAGGGGTGAGACCCAGTACTTC
CDR3 protein: CSVVDYRGETQYF

clone size: -
V gene: TRBV6-5
J gene: TRBJ1-1
D gene: TRBD1
CDR3 DNA: TGTGCCAGCGCCGGGACAGGGGGCACTGAAGCTTTCTTT
CDR3 protein: CASAGTGGTEAFF

clone size: -
V gene: TRBV5-1
J gene: TRBJ1-1
D gene: -
CDR3 DNA: TGCGCCAGCAGCTCTAACGAGGGGAACACTGAAGCTTTCTTT
CDR3 protein: CASSSNEGNTEAFF

clone size: few
V gene: TRBV6-1
J gene: TRBJ1-5
D gene: -
CDR3 DNA: TGTGCCAGCAGTGAAATTCAGCCCCAGCATTTT
CDR3 protein: CASSEIQPQHF

clone size: -
V gene: TRBV12-2
J gene: TRBJ2-3
D gene: -
CDR3 DNA: TGTGCAAGTCGACACCCCAAGAAAAGTGAGGTGAGGTTTGATACGCAGTATTTT
CDR3 protein: CASRHPKKSEVRFDTQYF

clone size: -
V gene: TRBV27
J gene: TRBJ2-3
D gene: TRBD2
CDR3 DNA: TGTGCCAGCAGTCTCCTAGCGGGAGTCACAGATACGCAGTATTTT
CDR3 protein: CASSLLAGVTDTQYF

clone size: -
V gene: TRBV7-2
J gene: TRBJ2-7
D gene: -
CDR3 DNA: TGTGCCAGCAGCTTAGCGGGGGGAACCTACGAGCAGTACTTC
CDR3 protein: CASSLAGGTYEQYF

clone size: -
V gene: TRBV18
J gene: TRBJ2-7
D gene: -
CDR3 DNA: TGTGCCAGCTCACCACAGGGTAGCGGTTCCTACGAGCAGTACTTC
CDR3 protein: CASSPQGSGSYEQYF

clone size: -
V gene: TRBV15
J gene: TRBJ2-5
D gene: -
CDR3 DNA: TGTGCCACCAGCGCTCTAGGAGAGACCCAGTACTTC
CDR3 protein: CATSALGETQYF

clone size: -
V gene: TRBV5-1
J gene: TRBJ2-1
D gene: TRBD2
CDR3 DNA: TGCGCCAGCACTCCTTTGACTAGCGGGAGCTCCTACAATGAGCAGTTCTTC
CDR3 protein: CASTPLTSGSSYNEQFF

clone size: -
V gene: TRBV7-2
J gene: TRBJ2-5
D gene: TRBD1
CDR3 DNA: TGTGCCAGCAAATCCGGGACAGGGTGGCAAGAGACCCAGTACTTC
CDR3 protein: CASKSGTGWQETQYF

clone size: once
V gene: TRBV11-2
J gene: TRBJ2-1
D gene: TRBD1
CDR3 DNA: TGTGCCAGCAGCCCCAAGAGGGGGGGACAGGGGAGGGAGGAGCAGTTCTTC
CDR3 protein: CASSPKRGGQGREEQFF